The 13 T cell receptor beta chains reported below all come from one sample, sequenced in a study of cytomegalovirus exposure and HLA in healthy donors. Profiled with immunoSEQ multiplex PCR; TCRdb holds only in-frame clones, not every one. The sample has about 160,000 clones, roughly 91% seen once. The source material was PBMCs. The origin of the receptors is a man between 18 and 35 years old in good health and CMV-seropositive.

This chain links TRBV7-9 with TRBJ2-3, with D uncertain. V lost 5 bases, J lost 2 bases, and 11 bases lay in between. Per the germline V gene, CDR1 is SEHNR and CDR2 is FQNEAQ (reference sequence). This CDR3 has 14 residues. Written as DNA, the CDR3 is TGTGCCAGCAGCCCTACCTTTCACACAGATACGCAGTATTTT. Its translation is CASSPTFHTDTQYF.

The genes are TRBV4-1 and TRBJ2-5, with TRBD1 matching 7 bases. In germline, CDR1 is MGHRA, CDR2 YSYEKL. The CDR3 spans 14 residues. Unmatched junction bases numbered 12, after V lost 5 bases and J lost 9 bases. The CDR3 reads CASSYPGQKVSQYF. CDR3 DNA sequence: TGCGCCAGCAGCTACCCGGGACAGAAGGTTTCCCAGTACTTC.

This clone was picked up a small number of times. The gene calls are TRBV28 and TRBJ2-7; 9 bases map to TRBD1. J was trimmed by 1 base and V by 11 bases; bases with no gene match: 3. The germline CDR1 and CDR2 sequences are MDHEN and SYDVKM. This CDR3 has 12 residues. The CDR3 DNA sequence: TGTGCCGCGGGACAGGGATCCTACGAGCAGTACTTC. Its protein is CAAGQGSYEQYF.

This sequence joins TRBV11-2 and TRBJ2-5; D remains unclear. With 3 bases removed from V and 0 bases from J, the gap between germline ends came to 5 bases. This CDR3 contains 13 residues. CDR1 SGHAT and CDR2 FQNNGV come from the germline V gene. As DNA, the CDR3 is TGTGCCAGCAGCTTGTCCTACCAAGAGACCCAGTACTTC. This encodes CASSLSYQETQYF.

This clone was seen more than once but under ten times. Other nucleotide sequences in the sample specify the same CDR3. The chain links TRBV19 to TRBJ1-1; D gene ambiguous. This CDR3 comprises 13 residues. Per germline, CDR1 LNHDA and CDR2 SQIVND (reference sequence). Trimming took 2 bases from V and 0 from J, leaving 4 bases between them. The CDR3 reads CASSIQMNTEAFF. In DNA form, the CDR3 reads TGTGCCAGTAGTATACAAATGAACACTGAAGCTTTCTTT. The complete variable domain, with remaining parts taken from reference TRBV19 and TRBJ1-1, reads DGGITQSPKYLFRKEGQNVTLSCEQNLNHDAMYWYRQDPGQGLRLIYYSQIVNDFQKGDIAEGYSVSREKKESFPLTVTSAQKNPTAFYLCASSIQMNTEAFFGQGTRLTVV.

This chain uses TRBV7-3 with TRBJ2-7, with 9 bases matching TRBD2. The V gene end was trimmed by 4 bases and the J gene end by 3 bases; junction bases not matched to a gene: 1. Germline-derived CDR1 and CDR2 are SGHTA and FQGTGA. The CDR3 spans 13 residues. CDR3 coding DNA: TGTGCCAGCAGCTCAGCGGGAGGCTACGAGCAGTACTTC. Its protein product is CASSSAGGYEQYF. Drawing the rest from reference TRBV7-3 and TRBJ2-7, the complete variable domain is GAGVSQTPSNKVTEKGKYVELRCDPISGHTALYWYRQSLGQGPEFLIYFQGTGAADDSGLPNDRFFAVRPEGSVSTLKIQRTERGDSAVYLCASSSAGGYEQYFGPGTRLTVT.

V and J are TRBV15 and TRBJ2-3; 7 positions match TRBD2. This CDR3 region has 14 residues. The ends lost 3 bases at V and 4 bases at J; junction bases unmatched: 4. CDR1 is LNHNV, CDR2 YYDKDF, per germline (reference sequence). The CDR3: CATSRKTSSDTQYF. The CDR3 DNA follows: TGTGCCACCAGCAGGAAGACTAGCTCAGATACGCAGTATTTT. Combining the CDR3 with reference TRBV15 and TRBJ2-3 gives the whole variable domain DAMVIQNPRYQVTQFGKPVTLSCSQTLNHNVMYWYQQKSSQAPKLLFHYYDKDFNNEADTPDNFQSRRPNTSFCFLDIRSPGLGDTAMYLCATSRKTSSDTQYFGPGTRLTVL.

The chain has TRBV19 and TRBJ2-1, with TRBD2 as a possible D gene (5 bases). With 6 bases removed from V and 3 bases from J, the gap between germline ends came to 9 bases. In germline, CDR1 is LNHDA, CDR2 SQIVND (reference sequence). The CDR3 has 13 amino acids. As DNA, the CDR3 is TGTGCCAGTAGCGGACTCGACTACAATGAGCAGTTCTTC. Amino acids: CASSGLDYNEQFF.

This sequence joins TRBV29-1 and TRBJ2-3; D unclear. This CDR3 has 11 amino acids. Trimming removed 4 bases at V and 4 bases at J, with 6 bases between. Germline V gene data show CDR1 as SQVTM and CDR2 as ANQGSEA. The CDR3 loop is CSVGTADTQYF. The CDR3 nucleotides are TGCAGCGTTGGTACAGCAGATACGCAGTATTTT.

The chain is built from TRBV7-9 and TRBJ2-1; 9 bases match TRBD2. Trimming took 1 base from V and 4 from J; bases not matched to a gene: 2. The length of the CDR3 is 15 residues. The germline V gene has CDR1 SEHNR and CDR2 FQNEAQ (reference sequence). The CDR3 region has the DNA TGTGCCAGCAGCTTAGGGCGGGAGGGTTACAATGAGCAGTTCTTC. It translates to CASSLGREGYNEQFF.

The chain joins TRBV7-8 to TRBJ1-4; 9 nucleotides align to TRBD1. The CDR3 has 15 residues. The ends lost 4 bases at V and 5 bases at J; junction bases unmatched: 5. Germline-derived CDR1 and CDR2 are SGHVS and FQNEAQ. CDR3 DNA sequence: TGTGCCAGCAGCTCAACCGGGACAGGGAATGAAAAACTGTTTTTT. Protein: CASSSTGTGNEKLFF.

The rearrangement links TRBV7-8 to TRBJ2-5; the D gene is possibly TRBD2 (6 bases). The CDR3 sequence is 14 residues long. V was trimmed by 1 base and J by 5 bases, leaving 11 bases between them. Germline V gene sequence: CDR1 SGHVS, CDR2 FQNEAQ. DNA for the CDR3: TGTGCCAGCAGCTTAGGGCCGGCGGGGGAGACCCAGTACTTC. This translates into CASSLGPAGETQYF.

This clone came up once. The rearrangement uses TRBV5-4 and TRBJ2-2; 10 bases match TRBD1. The length of the CDR3 is 17 residues. CDR1 and CDR2 (germline): SGHNT, YYREEE (reference sequence). The ends lost 2 bases at V and 6 bases at J; junction bases unmatched: 10. The DNA for the CDR3 is TGTGCCAGCAGCTTAGACAGGGGGCGAAATGGCGCCGGGGAGCTGTTTTTT. Translated, it gives CASSLDRGRNGAGELFF.